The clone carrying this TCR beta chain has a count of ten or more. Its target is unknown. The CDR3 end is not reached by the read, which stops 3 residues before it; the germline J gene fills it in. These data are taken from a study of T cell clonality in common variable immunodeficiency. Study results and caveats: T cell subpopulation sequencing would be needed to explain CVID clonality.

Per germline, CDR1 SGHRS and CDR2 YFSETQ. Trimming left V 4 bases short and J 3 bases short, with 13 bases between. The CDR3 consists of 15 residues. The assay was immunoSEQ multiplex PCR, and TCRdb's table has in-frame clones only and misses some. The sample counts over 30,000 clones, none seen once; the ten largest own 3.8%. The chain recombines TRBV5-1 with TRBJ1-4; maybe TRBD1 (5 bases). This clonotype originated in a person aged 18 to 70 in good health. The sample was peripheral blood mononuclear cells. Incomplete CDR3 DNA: TGCGCCAGCAGCAGCGCAGCAGGGTCTAATGAAAAA. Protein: CASSSAAGSNEK. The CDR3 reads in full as CASSSAAGSNEKLFF.